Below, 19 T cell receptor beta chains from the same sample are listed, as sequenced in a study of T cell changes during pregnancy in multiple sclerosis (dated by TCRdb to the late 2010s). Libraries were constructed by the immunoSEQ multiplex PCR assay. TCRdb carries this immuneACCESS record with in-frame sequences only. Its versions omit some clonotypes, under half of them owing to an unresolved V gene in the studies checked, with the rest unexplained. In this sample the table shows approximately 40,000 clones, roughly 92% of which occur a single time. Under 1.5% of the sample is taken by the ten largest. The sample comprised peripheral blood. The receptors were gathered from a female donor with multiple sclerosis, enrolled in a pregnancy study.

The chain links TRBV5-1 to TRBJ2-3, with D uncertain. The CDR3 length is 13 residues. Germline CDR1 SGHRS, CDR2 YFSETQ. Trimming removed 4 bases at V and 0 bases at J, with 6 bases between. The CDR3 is CASSLDSTDTQYF. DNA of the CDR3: TGCGCCAGCAGCCTAGACAGCACAGATACGCAGTATTTT. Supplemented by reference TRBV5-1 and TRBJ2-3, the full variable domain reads KAGVTQTPRYLIKTRGQQVTLSCSPISGHRSVSWYQQTPGQGLQFLFEYFSETQRNKGNFPGRFSGRQFSNSRSEMNVSTLELGDSALYLCASSLDSTDTQYFGPGTRLTVL.

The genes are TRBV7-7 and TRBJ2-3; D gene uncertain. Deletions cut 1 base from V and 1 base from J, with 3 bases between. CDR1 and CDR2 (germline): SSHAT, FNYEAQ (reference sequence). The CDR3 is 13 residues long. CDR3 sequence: CASSLVGTDTQYF. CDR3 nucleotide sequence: TGTGCCAGCAGCTTAGTTGGCACAGATACGCAGTATTTT.

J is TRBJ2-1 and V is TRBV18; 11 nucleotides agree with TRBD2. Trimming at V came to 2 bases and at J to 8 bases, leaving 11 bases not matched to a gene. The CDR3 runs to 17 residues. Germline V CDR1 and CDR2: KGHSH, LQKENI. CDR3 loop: CASSPLTLAGGSDEQFF. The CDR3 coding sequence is TGTGCCAGCTCACCATTAACCCTAGCGGGAGGCTCGGATGAGCAGTTCTTC.

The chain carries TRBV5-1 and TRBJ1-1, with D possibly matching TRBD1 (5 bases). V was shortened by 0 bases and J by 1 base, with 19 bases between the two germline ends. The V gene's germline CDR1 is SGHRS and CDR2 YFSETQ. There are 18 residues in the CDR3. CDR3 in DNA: TGCGCCAGCAGCTTGGTGTTTGGGCAGCGGGGCCGGAACACTGAAGCTTTCTTT. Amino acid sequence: CASSLVFGQRGRNTEAFF.

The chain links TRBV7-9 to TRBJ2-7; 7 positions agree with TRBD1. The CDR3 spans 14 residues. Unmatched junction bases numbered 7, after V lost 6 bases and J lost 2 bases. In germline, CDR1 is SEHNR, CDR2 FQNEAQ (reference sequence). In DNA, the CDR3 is TGTGCCAGCAGACCTACAGGGGCGGCCTACGAGCAGTACTTC. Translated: CASRPTGAAYEQYF.

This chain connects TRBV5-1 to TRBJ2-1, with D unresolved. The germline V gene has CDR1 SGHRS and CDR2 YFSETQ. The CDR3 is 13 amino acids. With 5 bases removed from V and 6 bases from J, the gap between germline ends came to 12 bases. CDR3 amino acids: CASSGVPPNEQFF. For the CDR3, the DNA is TGCGCCAGCAGTGGAGTCCCACCCAATGAGCAGTTCTTC.

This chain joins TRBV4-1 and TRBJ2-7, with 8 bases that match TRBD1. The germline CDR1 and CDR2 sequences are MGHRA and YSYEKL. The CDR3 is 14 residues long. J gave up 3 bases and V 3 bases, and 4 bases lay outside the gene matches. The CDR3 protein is CASSHPGQGYEQYF. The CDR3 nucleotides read TGCGCCAGCAGCCATCCTGGACAGGGCTACGAGCAGTACTTC.

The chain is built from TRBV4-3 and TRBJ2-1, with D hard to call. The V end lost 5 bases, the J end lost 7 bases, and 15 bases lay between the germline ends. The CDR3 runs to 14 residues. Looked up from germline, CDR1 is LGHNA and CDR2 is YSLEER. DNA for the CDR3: TGCGCCAGCAGCGTGGGCAGGAACGTTAATGAGCAGTTCTTC. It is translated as CASSVGRNVNEQFF.

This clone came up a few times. CDR3 amino acids: CASGALRGRGELFF. In DNA form, the CDR3 reads TGTGCCAGCGGAGCCCTCAGGGGTAGGGGGGAGCTGTTTTTT. The genes are TRBV27 and TRBJ2-2; D is possibly TRBD1 (6 bases). The germline V gene has CDR1 MNHEY and CDR2 SMNVEV (reference sequence). The length of the CDR3 is 14 residues. The V and J ends lost 8 bases and 8 bases respectively, with 18 bases between them.

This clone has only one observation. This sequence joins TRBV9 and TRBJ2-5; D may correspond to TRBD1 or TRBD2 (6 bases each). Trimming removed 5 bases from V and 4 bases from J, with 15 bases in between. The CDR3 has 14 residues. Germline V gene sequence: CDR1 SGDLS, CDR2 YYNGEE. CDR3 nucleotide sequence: TGTGCCAGCAGGGGGGGCCCTAGGATAGAGACCCAGTACTTC. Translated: CASRGGPRIETQYF.

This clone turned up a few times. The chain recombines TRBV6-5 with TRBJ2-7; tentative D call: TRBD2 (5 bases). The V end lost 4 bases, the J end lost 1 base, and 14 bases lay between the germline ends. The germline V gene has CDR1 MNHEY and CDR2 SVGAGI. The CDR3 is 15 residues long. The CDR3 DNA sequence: TGTGCCAGCAGTTGGACCCACAGCGGATCCTACGAGCAGTACTTC. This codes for CASSWTHSGSYEQYF.

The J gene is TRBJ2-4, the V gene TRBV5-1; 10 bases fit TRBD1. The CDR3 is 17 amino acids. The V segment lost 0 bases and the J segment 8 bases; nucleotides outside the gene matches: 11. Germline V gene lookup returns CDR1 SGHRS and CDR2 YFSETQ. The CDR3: CASSLARDRGGLDIQYF. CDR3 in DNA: TGCGCCAGCAGCTTGGCTCGGGACAGGGGTGGTCTAGACATTCAGTACTTC.

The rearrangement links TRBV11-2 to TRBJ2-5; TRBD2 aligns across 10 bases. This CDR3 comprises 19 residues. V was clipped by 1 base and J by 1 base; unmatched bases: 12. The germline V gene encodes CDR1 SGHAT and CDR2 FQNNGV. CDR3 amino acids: CASSLGPGLAVSPQETQYF. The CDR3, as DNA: TGTGCCAGCAGCTTAGGCCCTGGACTAGCGGTCTCCCCCCAAGAGACCCAGTACTTC.

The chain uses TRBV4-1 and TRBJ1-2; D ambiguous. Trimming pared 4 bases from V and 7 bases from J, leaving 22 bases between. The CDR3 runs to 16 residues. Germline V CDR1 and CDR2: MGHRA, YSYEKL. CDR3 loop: CASSRPLGWGSSGYTF. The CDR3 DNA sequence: TGCGCCAGCAGCCGGCCCCTGGGGTGGGGATCAAGTGGCTACACCTTC.

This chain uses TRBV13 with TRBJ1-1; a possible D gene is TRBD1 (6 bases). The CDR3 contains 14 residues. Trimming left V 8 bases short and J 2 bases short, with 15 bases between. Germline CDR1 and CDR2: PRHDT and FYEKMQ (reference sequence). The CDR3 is CASGKGGANTEAFF. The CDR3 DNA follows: TGTGCCAGCGGGAAAGGGGGGGCCAACACTGAAGCTTTCTTT.

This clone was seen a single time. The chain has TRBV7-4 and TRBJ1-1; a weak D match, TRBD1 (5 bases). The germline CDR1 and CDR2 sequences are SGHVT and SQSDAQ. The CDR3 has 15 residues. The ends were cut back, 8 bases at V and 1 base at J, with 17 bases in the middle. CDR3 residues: CASPNLDSRNTEAFF. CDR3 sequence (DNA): TGTGCCAGCCCGAATCTCGACAGCAGGAACACTGAAGCTTTCTTT.

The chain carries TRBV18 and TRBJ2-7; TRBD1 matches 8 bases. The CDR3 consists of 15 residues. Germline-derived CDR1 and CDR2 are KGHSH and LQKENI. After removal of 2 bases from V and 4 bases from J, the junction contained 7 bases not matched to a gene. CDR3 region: CASSPDRGAGYEQYF. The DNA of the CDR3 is TGTGCCAGCTCACCAGACAGGGGAGCAGGGTACGAGCAGTACTTC.

The CDR3 is CASSTRSGGYNEQFF. CDR3 DNA sequence: TGTGCCAGCTCAACTAGGTCAGGGGGCTACAATGAGCAGTTCTTC. The genes are TRBV18 and TRBJ2-1; TRBD1 aligns across 7 bases. Germline V gives CDR1 KGHSH, CDR2 LQKENI. This CDR3 region has 15 residues. Trimming took 5 bases from V and 3 from J; bases not matched to a gene: 7.

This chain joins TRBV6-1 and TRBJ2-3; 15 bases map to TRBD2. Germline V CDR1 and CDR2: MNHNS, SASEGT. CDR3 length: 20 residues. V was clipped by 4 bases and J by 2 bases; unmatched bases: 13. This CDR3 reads CASSAKGLAGGALFTDTQYF. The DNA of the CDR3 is TGTGCCAGCAGTGCGAAAGGACTAGCGGGAGGGGCCCTATTCACAGATACGCAGTATTTT.